This TCR beta chain emerged from a study of T-cell reconstitution after alpha-beta-depleted transplantation in children. In this sample, this clonotype turned up many times. The V gene lost 6 bases and the J gene lost 10 bases, with 9 bases spanning the gap. CDR3 length: 10 amino acids. Unique molecular identifiers were incorporated when the TCRbeta library was constructed. TCRdb recomputed calls from the PCR reads with MiXCR, one row per CDR3 protein. This table holds 350,000 to 400,000 distinct CDR3 sequences, around 21% found once. Sample: PBMCs from the stem cell graft donor, taken from the stem cell graft. The genes are TRBV12-3 or TRBV12-4 and TRBJ1-2; D uncertain. The sequence was obtained from a human donor who donated a stem cell graft to a child with acute myeloid leukemia. Written as DNA, the CDR3 is TGTGCCAGCAGGAACGGTGACTACACCTTC. Translating it yields CASRNGDYTF.